The rows below give T cell receptor beta chains drawn from one sample of a study of blood T cell repertoires in COVID-19. Sequencing used immunoSEQ multiplex PCR; TCRdb keeps in-frame clones, though not all of them. This sample yields some 300,000 clones, of which about nine tenths are seen a single time; roughly 7% belongs to the top ten. Sequencing used peripheral blood. Every receptor here comes from a woman younger than 45 who had recovered from COVID-19. Both conserved end residues are trimmed from each CDR3.

>TRBV28
ASSLLGAGDSNQPQH
>TRBV7-9
ASSLDRVSETQY
>TRBV5-1
ASSLGQGRDTEAF
>TRBV4-3
ASSQGAQSGANVLT
>TRBV15
ATSIGGLAQH
>TRBV5-1
ASSSGTGSVIQY
>TRBV7-3
ASSLGANTGELF
>TRBV5-1
ASTQVGETQY
>TRBV11-3
ASSAELAGDNNEQF
>TRBV15
ATSRDGDRGRGYT
>TRBV6-5
ASSSWTGSENGYT
>TRBV11-1
ASSWDRENSPLH
>TRBV6-5
ASSYQGGGRKTEAF
>TRBV29-1
SAAAGGDYGYT
>TRBV7-2
ASSSSLAGGGTGELF
>TRBV7-6
ASSLAAGTSRLLSSYEQY
>TRBV18
ASSPLAGKAEAF
>TRBV3-1/TRBV3-2
ASNTPGQGNGANVLT
>TRBV5-4
ASSFRDRDYGYT
>TRBV5-1
ASSLNPTGSSTDTQY
>TRBV6-2/TRBV6-3
ASSSGTNYQPQH
>TRBV4-1
ASSPGQFGNTIY
>TRBV11-2
ASSLDPGTGINEKLF
>TRBV4-2
ASSQLPGEKLF
>TRBV4-3
ASSQPGRGFDTEAF
>TRBV6-5
ASRTRMSPETQY
>TRBV18
ASSPGGFGTDTQY
>TRBV18
ASSPQRGANTGELF
>TRBV27
ASSPRDGTEAYEQY
>TRBV5-1
ASSLGGANYGYT
>TRBV5-6
ASSPIRGRDEQY
>TRBV11-2
ASSLVSGYT
>TRBV6-5
ASSYREGTIQY
>TRBV6-4
ASSAGTSGADTQY
>TRBV6-6
ASSYSGGYSSYEQY
>TRBV5-1
ASSERTGSSPLH
>TRBV4-1
ASSYRLAGLGNQPQH
>TRBV5-4
ASSVGQGLYEQY
>TRBV11-3
ASSLGLAGVEDTQY
>TRBV29-1
SASLREGSEQY
>TRBV9
ASSPRQGSPLH
>TRBV7-2
ASSSDRGLGNTIY
>TRBV18
ASSPDRLNTGELF
>TRBV3-1/TRBV3-2
ASSQYGNQPQH
>TRBV28
ASSLGTGDSYGYT
>TRBV4-2
ASSQDYQGIASQPQH
>TRBV2
ASSELGTPSYGYT
>TRBV4-1
ASSQTGQGLEKLF
>TRBV3-1/TRBV3-2
ASSQEPTPNYGYT